This TCR beta chain was profiled in a study of regulatory T cells in long-lasting Graves disease. On the study more broadly: Graves' patients diagnosed newly had used antithyroid drugs under 3 months. Findings and limits, study-wide: Persistent disease was characterized by preferential usage of TRBV28, TRBJ1-2 and TRBJ2-5. Sharing of public clonotypes was greater in persistent patients (about 2,700) than in new patients (966).

Assembly of TCR beta libraries relied on iRepertoire HTBI primers together with Arm-PCR of CDR3 regions. TCRdb reprocessed the multiplex PCR reads with MiXCR, giving one entry per CDR3 protein. The sample records 550,000 to 600,000 distinct CDR3 sequences, around 16% being singletons. There are many counts of this clonotype. Its specificity is unknown. The germline V and J ends were trimmed by 3 bases and 7 bases, with 9 bases remaining between them. The CDR3 has 13 residues. Time point denoted: newly diagnosed GD, antithyroid drugs for less than 3 months. PBMC RNA served as the TCR library source. In addition, the sample was reused for a study of T cells in Graves' hyperthyroidism and ophthalmopathy. That paper states: Most thyroid-expanded clonotypes above 0.001 were also found in blood.

This clonotype originated in a man aged 18 to 30 with Graves disease. Sequenced material: peripheral blood mononuclear cells (PBMCs), taken at new diagnosis, from a patient treated with antithyroid drugs. This chain joins TRBV12-3 or TRBV12-4 and TRBJ1-4; no firm D call. The CDR3 here is CASSLRTGEKLFF. DNA for the CDR3: TGTGCCAGCAGTTTGCGGACGGGTGAAAAACTGTTTTTT.